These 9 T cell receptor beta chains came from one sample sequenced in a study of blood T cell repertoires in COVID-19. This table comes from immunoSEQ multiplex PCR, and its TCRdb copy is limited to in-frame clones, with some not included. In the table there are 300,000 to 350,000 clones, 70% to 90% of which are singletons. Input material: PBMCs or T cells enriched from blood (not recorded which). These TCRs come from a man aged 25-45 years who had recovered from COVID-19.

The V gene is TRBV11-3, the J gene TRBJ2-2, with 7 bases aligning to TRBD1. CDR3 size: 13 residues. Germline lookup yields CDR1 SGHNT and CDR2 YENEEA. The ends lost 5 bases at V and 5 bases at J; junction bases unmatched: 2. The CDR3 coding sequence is TGTGCCAGCAGCATACAGGGGACCGGGGAGCTGTTTTTT. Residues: CASSIQGTGELFF.

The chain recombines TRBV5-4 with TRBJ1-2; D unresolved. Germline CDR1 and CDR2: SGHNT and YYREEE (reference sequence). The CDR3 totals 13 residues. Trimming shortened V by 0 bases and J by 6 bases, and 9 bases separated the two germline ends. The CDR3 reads CASSLVGLDGYTF. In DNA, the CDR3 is TGTGCCAGCAGCTTGGTCGGTTTGGATGGCTACACCTTC. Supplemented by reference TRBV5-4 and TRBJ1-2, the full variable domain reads ETGVTQSPTHLIKTRGQQVTLRCSSQSGHNTVSWYQQALGQGPQFIFQYYREEENGRGNFPPRFSGLQFPNYSSELNVNALELDDSALYLCASSLVGLDGYTFGSGTRLTVV.

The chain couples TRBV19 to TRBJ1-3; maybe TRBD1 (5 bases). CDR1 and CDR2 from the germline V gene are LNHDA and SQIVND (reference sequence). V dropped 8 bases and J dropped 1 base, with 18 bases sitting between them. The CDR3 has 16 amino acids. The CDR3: CASAFRRQGSGNTIYF. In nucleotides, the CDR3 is TGTGCCAGTGCGTTTCGCCGGCAGGGATCTGGAAACACCATATATTTT.

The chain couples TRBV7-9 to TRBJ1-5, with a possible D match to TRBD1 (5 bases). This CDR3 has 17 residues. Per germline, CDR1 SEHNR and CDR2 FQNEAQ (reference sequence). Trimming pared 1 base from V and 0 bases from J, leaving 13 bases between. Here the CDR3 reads CASSLVEGTDSNQPQHF. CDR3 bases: TGTGCCAGCAGCTTAGTTGAAGGGACTGATAGCAATCAGCCCCAGCATTTT.

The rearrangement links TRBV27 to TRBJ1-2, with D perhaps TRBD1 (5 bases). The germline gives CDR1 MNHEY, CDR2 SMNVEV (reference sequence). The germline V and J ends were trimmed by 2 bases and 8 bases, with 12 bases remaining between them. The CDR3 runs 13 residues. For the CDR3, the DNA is TGTGCCAGCAGTTTACGGGGGGGTCGGGGCTACACCTTC. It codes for CASSLRGGRGYTF.

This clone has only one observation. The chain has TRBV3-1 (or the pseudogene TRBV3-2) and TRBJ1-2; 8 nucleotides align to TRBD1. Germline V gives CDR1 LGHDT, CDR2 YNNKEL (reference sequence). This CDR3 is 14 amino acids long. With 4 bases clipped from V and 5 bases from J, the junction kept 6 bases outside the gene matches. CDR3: CASSPGQGRYGYTF. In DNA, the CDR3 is TGTGCCAGCAGCCCCGGACAGGGAAGGTATGGCTACACCTTC.

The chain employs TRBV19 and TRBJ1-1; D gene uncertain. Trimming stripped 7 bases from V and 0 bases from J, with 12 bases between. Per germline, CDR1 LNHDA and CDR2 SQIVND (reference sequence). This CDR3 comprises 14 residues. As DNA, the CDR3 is TGTGCCAGTATGGAGGCTAATATGAACACTGAAGCTTTCTTT. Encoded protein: CASMEANMNTEAFF.

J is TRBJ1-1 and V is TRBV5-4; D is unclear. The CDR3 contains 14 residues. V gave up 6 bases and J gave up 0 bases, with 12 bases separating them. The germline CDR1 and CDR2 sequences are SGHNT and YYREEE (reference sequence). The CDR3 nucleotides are TGTGCCAGCAAGCTGGACGGGGTGAACACTGAAGCTTTCTTT. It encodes CASKLDGVNTEAFF.

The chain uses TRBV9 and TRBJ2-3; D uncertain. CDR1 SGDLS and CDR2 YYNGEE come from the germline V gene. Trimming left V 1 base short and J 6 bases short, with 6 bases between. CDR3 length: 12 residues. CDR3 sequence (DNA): TGTGCCAGCAGCGTAAATGAGGATACGCAGTATTTT. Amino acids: CASSVNEDTQYF.